The present T cell receptor beta chain was sequenced within a study of T cell changes during pregnancy in multiple sclerosis (dated 2019 in TCRdb). A note on the overall study: The study looked at changes in the T cell repertoire across pregnancy in women with multiple sclerosis.

Worth noting for this clone: The specificity of this receptor is unknown. No much larger clone exists at a distance of one base, and base qualities are not known.

The receptor library was made with the immunoSEQ multiplex PCR assay. Not all clones reach the TCRdb copy of this immuneACCESS table, which keeps in-frame sequences only. Checked studies attribute under half of the gap to unresolved V genes and leave the rest unexplained. This sample holds fewer than 40,000 clones; roughly 90% were observed only once. Clones ranked in the top ten supply 0.39% of the sample. This sample comprised CD4+ T cells from peripheral blood mononuclear cells, obtained in the second trimester of pregnancy. The source of this sequence is a female donor with multiple sclerosis, enrolled in a pregnancy study.

The CDR3 region has the sequence CATSRESNEQFF. The bases read TGTGCCACCAGCAGAGAGAGCAATGAGCAGTTCTTC. Recombination connected TRBV15 to TRBJ2-1; the D gene is unclear. CDR1 is given as LNHNV and CDR2 as YYDKDF, both from the germline V gene (reference sequence). V is pared back by 0 bases and J by 6 bases, with 3 bases lying between the germline termini. The cysteine opens and the phenylalanine closes a CDR3 of 12 amino acids. Here the CDR3 DNA is all that survives: 36 bases in frame from base 1.